The present T cell receptor beta chain was sequenced within a study of shared clonotypes between healthy human individuals. CDR1 and CDR2 (germline): SEHNR, FQNEAQ (reference sequence). CDR3 length: 15 amino acids. Trimming took 2 bases from V and 3 from J; bases not matched to a gene: 7. Spread over ten immunoSEQ deep assay plates, unsorted PBMC DNA underwent sequencing. Per the original methods: ImmunoSEQ supplied junction-only sequences lacking quality scores, so filtering was different. TCRdb keeps only in-frame clones here, not all; method: immunoSEQ multiplex PCR. V and J calls and clone size follow that table, whereas D and trimming were derived from the DNA. Of some 450,000 clones listed, approximately 71% are singletons. Remarks on this clone: Antigen specificity is unknown.

Study-wide results and limits: Donors were few, which limited the genetic and exposure-history diversity represented.

The gene calls are TRBV7-9 and TRBJ2-7; 7 bases agree with TRBD2. The clonotype originates from a middle-aged woman in good health. Some clones in this sample may be carry-over from other donors' samples. Sequenced sample: PBMCs. DNA of the CDR3: TGTGCCAGCAGCTTAATGCTAGCGGACATCTACGAGCAGTACTTC. It is translated as CASSLMLADIYEQYF.